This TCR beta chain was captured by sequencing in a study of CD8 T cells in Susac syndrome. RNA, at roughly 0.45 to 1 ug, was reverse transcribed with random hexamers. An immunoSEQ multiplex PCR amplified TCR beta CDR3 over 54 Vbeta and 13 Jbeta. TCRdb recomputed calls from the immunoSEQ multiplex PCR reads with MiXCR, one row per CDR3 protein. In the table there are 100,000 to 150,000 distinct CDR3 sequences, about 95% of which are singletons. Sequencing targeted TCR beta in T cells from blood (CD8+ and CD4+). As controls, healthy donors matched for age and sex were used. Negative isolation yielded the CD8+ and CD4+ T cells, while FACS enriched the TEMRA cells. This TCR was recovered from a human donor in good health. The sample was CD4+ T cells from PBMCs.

CDR3 nucleotides: TGTGCCAGCAGCCAAGATAGCAGCGGGAGTTACGAGCAGTACTTC. Its protein product is CASSQDSSGSYEQYF. The chain uses TRBV3-1 and TRBJ2-7; TRBD2 agrees at 8 bases. Looked up from germline, CDR1 is LGHDT and CDR2 is YNNKEL (reference sequence). The CDR3 has 15 amino acids. With V trimmed by 0 bases and J by 4 bases, 5 bases remained unmatched.